The following is a TCR beta chain sequence with its context. CDR1 is MGHRA and CDR2 is YSYEKL in the germline V gene. This CDR3 is built from 14 residues. Trimming stripped 6 bases from V and 0 bases from J, with 11 bases between. The record originates from a study of blood T cell repertoires in COVID-19. Measured with immunoSEQ multiplex PCR; TCRdb has only the in-frame clones, and not every one. The sample has around 150,000 clones, 85% seen once. V and J are TRBV4-1 and TRBJ1-1, with D unresolved. The sequence was obtained from a human donor with acute or convalescent COVID-19. The donor label of this sample is uncertain. Input material: peripheral blood. CDR3 DNA: TGCGCCAGCAGTCAGGTTGGAATGAACACTGAAGCTTTCTTT. It encodes CASSQVGMNTEAFF.